This T cell receptor (beta chain) was identified during a study of cytomegalovirus exposure and HLA in healthy donors (dated by TCRdb to between 2016 and 2019). In the study overall: An earlier analysis of some 620 of the donors reported approximately 260 Gb of sequence data and 117 million unique TCR beta sequences obtained from 180 million or so T cells. Around 330 gigabases of sequencing data and around 85 million unique TCR sequences made up an early release that covered approximately 650 HLA-typed donors. Of the 398 genotyped donors, 65% to 90% fell in the genetic ancestry cluster associated with self-reported Caucasian donors. The aim of the study was to test whether cataloging public T cell receptors could identify signatures of past pathogen exposure. The study profiled the T cell repertoires of hundreds of subjects by immunosequencing and related them to cytomegalovirus serostatus. A separate validation cohort of roughly 120 different subjects was used in addition to the roughly 720-subject first cohort. To predict cytomegalovirus infection status, the study brought together high-throughput TCR immunosequencing, statistical association of individual TCRs with disease status, and machine learning. A later analysis re-analyzed previously published TCR beta repertoires from several hundred donors and added high-resolution HLA genotyping to study TCR occurrence patterns. Rather than using new phenotypic data, the later analysis identified candidate immune exposures from TCR beta sequences and from how often those sequences occurred across donors. An earlier analysis of 587 of the donors applied high-throughput TCR beta sequencing to assess whether each TCR beta V gene segment acted as functional or pseudogenic. Alongside the repertoire data, information on donor age, sex, ethnicity and CMV serostatus was compiled. A later genetic analysis took genome-wide SNP genotypes for about three fifths of the roughly 700 donors and used that subset as a discovery cohort. All discovery cohort repertoires had been generated on a single sequencing platform. Class I and class II HLA loci were covered by the typing at four-digit resolution. The number of donors typed differed by locus, with 629-630 for A, B, C, DRB1 and DQB1, 522 for DQA1, 606 for DPA1, and approximately 470 for DPB1. Because of strong linkage in the cohort, roughly five DR-DQ haplotypes were treated as single units for association and clustering. Among some 400 genotyped donors of the cohort, an average of roughly 230,000 unique TCR beta nucleotide sequences was sequenced per donor, of which 15% to 20% were non-productive. General conclusions and limits of the study: The presence/absence analyses assumed that sequencing depth was roughly uniform across donors, and that assumption may not be true. HLA typing was unavailable for some donors at each locus, so association tests used only the typed subset. Cytomegalovirus status was reported to be diagnosed by the classifier with high specificity and sensitivity in both the original and validation cohorts. Because counts were too low, under 20 rarely observed V segments, including chromosome 9 orphons, were left out of the earlier analysis of approximately 500 of the donors. In this cohort, only TCR beta chains were sequenced, and detectable features were limited by the absence of alpha or paired-chain data. The authors suggested that the approach could potentially be generalized to other disease states and immunological phenotypes. Linkage disequilibrium might explain the correlated functional status among segregating V segments, but an unknown experimental factor could not be ruled out. A further reported finding was that TCR beta sequences accurately predicted the HLA-A and HLA-B alleles for most subjects in the first cohort. For the cohort, immune exposure information was limited to CMV serostatus. In a later genetic analysis, a missense DCLRE1C variant was associated with V-gene and J-gene trimming of TCR beta chains, and the association was replicated in an independent cohort. Assigning TCR associations to individual alleles was difficult when HLA alleles, especially DR and DQ, strongly co-occurred. Most TCR sequences were observed very rarely across donors, whereas some public TCRs were present in many individuals. The study listed 164 TCR beta chains as associated with cytomegalovirus. A cluster of highly shared sequence variants was judged likely to represent a technical artifact of the sequencing pipeline. In a later analysis, most CMV-associated TCR beta chains were found to appear HLA-restricted, with HLA associations seemingly driven largely by CMV exposure. In a later analysis, 15,000 to 20,000 TCR beta sequences were associated with specific HLA alleles at a false discovery rate of 0.05. Several of the top co-occurrence clusters appeared to be linked to parvovirus B19, influenza, CMV and Epstein-Barr virus, according to a later analysis. In vitro tests confirmed that a few of the cytomegalovirus-associated TCR beta chains recognize cytomegalovirus antigens. Compared with equally common non-associated chains, HLA-associated TCR beta chains in a later analysis were more clonally expanded and had lower generation probabilities. Compared with the approximately 600-donor mean, donors in an Asian-associated ancestry cluster had fewer N-insertions in productive TCRs, according to a later genetic analysis. In a later analysis, TCR association rates were found to vary across HLA loci, with the most associated TCRs seen for DRB1 alleles and the fewest for HLA-C alleles. Some IMGT-functional V segments, including TRBV6-2 and TRBV6-3, could not be distinguished by the 87-base-pair reads and were therefore excluded. Broadly in line with IMGT annotations, most TCR beta V segments showed up in productive rearrangements about 87% or about 30% of the time in an earlier analysis of around 600 of the donors.

A distance of 8 bases separates the germline ends of V and J, which lose 2 bases and 7 bases respectively. From its cysteine to its phenylalanine, the CDR3 spans 12 amino acids. The only DNA kept is the CDR3, 36 bases in frame from the first base. CDR1 MDHEN and CDR2 SYDVKM were looked up in the germline V gene. The cohort comprised approximately 700 healthy bone marrow donors. Cohort members were all nominally healthy when sampled, although unrecorded immune exposures were likely present. The donor tested CMV seronegative and was one of the 352 seronegative cohort members. A peripheral blood sample was provided by each donor, and peripheral blood mononuclear cells were used for TCR beta sequencing. Genomic DNA was extracted from the blood cell samples with the Qiagen DNeasy Blood Extraction Kit. Receptors were amplified or captured by the immunoSEQ multiplex PCR assay. For the multiplex PCR, a mixture combining 60 forward primers for TCR Vbeta segments and 13 reverse primers for TCR Jbeta segments was used. The CDR3 region of rearranged TCR beta genes was amplified from genomic DNA with a multiplex PCR assay. The amplified TCR beta libraries were sequenced on the Illumina HiSeq System as 87-base-pair reads. As for how the authors treated the data: Across the 600 to 700 repertoires, a later analysis counted tens of millions of unique TCR beta chains, around 11 million of which were shared by at least two donors. To remove PCR and sequencing errors, raw reads were error-corrected and collapsed into unique sequences using a nearest-neighbor algorithm that merged closely related sequences. To assign V, D and J gene segments, CDR3 sequences were aligned to IMGT reference sequences. For a sequence to be retained, a match of at least six nucleotides to both a V gene segment and a J gene segment was required. Rearrangements were called productive when the CDR3 lacked stop codons and stayed in frame with V and J; all others were non-productive. CDR3 was defined by IMGT convention, running from the second conserved V-encoded cysteine to the conserved J-encoded phenylalanine. The earlier analysis of 550 to 650 of the donors excluded any sequence lacking an unambiguous match to a single V gene segment. In an earlier analysis of 450 to 750 of the donors, a V segment was called functional when productive rearrangements were above 56.7%, and segregating when the standard deviation between donors exceeded 5%. A statistical classification framework was built for diagnosing cytomegalovirus status from the catalog of TCR beta chain sequences. V and J gene assignment, in a later analysis, came from comparing TCR nucleotide sequences with IMGT/GENE-DB human TR gene sequences. The TCRdist pipeline was used in a later analysis to assign CDR3 sequences and most-parsimonious VDJ recombination scenarios. A later analysis defined each TCR beta chain by its CDR3 amino acid sequence plus V-gene family, and excluded reads lacking a unique V-gene family. In a later analysis, 450 to 600 highly shared, low-generation-probability nucleotide sequences were removed to address suspected cross-contamination and a sequencing artifact. For each public chain, a later analysis derived a clonal expansion index from normalized ranks of inferred template counts within each repertoire. In a later analysis, generation probabilities were computed with a VDJ recombination model fitted to out-of-frame rearrangements, and the resulting probabilities were checked against IGoR. In a later analysis, hypergeometric tests were used to score TCR-TCR, TCR-HLA and TCR-CMV co-occurrence, with a repertoire-size bias correction applied to TCR pairs. A later analysis estimated false discovery rates by permuting HLA or CMV assignments 20 times. In a later analysis, co-occurring TCRs were grouped using DBSCAN, with TCRdist sequence similarity added in when clustering inside HLA-allele-positive subsets. Repertoires with fewer than 30,000 or more than 120,000 public chains, plus five repertoires with anomalous nucleotide sharing, were excluded from co-occurrence clustering. This is the immuneACCESS table as TCRdb keeps it, with only in-frame sequences that have V and J called. A part of the clones is gone; compared with another copy, unresolved V genes explain less than half, and the rest is unexplained. That table is the source of V, J and clone size, and D and trimming were worked out from the DNA. Within this sample are around 110,000 clones, with just over 70% of them counted one time only. Approximately 0.74% of the sample is taken by the ten largest.

Comments on this clone: Its binding antigen is unknown. It has no much larger one-base neighbor in the sample; base qualities were not kept.

The rearrangement combines TRBV28 with TRBJ1-1, with the D gene uncertain. The sequenced sample was PBMCs. The receptor was isolated from a boy aged 5-17 years in good health and CMV-seronegative. CDR3 protein: CASSLGEGEAFF. In nucleotide form, the sequence is TGTGCCAGCAGTTTAGGGGAGGGTGAAGCTTTCTTT.